These T cell receptor beta chains were read from a single sample in a study of T cells after yellow fever vaccination. MiXCR, applied by TCRdb to the 5' RACE reads, yields one record per CDR3 protein. The profile shows about 160,000 distinct CDR3 sequences, 6% to 7.5% of them singletons. The source was CD4+ T cells sorted from PBMCs, collected 4 to 5 days after the first yellow fever vaccination. These receptors were collected from a man aged 18 to 30 who received the YFV17D yellow fever vaccine. The CDR3 runs from the conserved cysteine through the conserved F or W. The order of the fields is CDR3 protein, CDR3 DNA, clone size, V gene, D gene, J gene. A D gene is named only where the DNA matches it firmly. Only part of the rows carry a size: once, few, many, or a class if the clone is expanded.

CDR3: CASSVGQPYYNEQFF; DNA: TGTGCCAGCAGCGTAGGACAGCCTTACTACAATGAGCAGTTCTTC; size: many; V: TRBV11-2; D: NA; J: TRBJ2-1
CDR3: CASSQDNRPMGYNEQFF; DNA: TGCGCCAGCAGCCAAGATAACCGGCCCATGGGCTACAATGAGCAGTTCTTC; size: NA; V: TRBV4-3; D: NA; J: TRBJ2-1
CDR3: CASSLGPMDNTEAFF; DNA: TGCGCCAGCAGCCTCGGTCCAATGGACAACACTGAAGCTTTCTTT; size: NA; V: TRBV4-3; D: NA; J: TRBJ1-1
CDR3: CASSLVGGRSNQPQHF; DNA: TGTGCCAGCAGCTTGGTAGGGGGCCGGAGCAATCAGCCCCAGCATTTT; size: few; V: TRBV5-5; D: TRBD1; J: TRBJ1-5
CDR3: CASSTGGATNEKLFF; DNA: TGTGCCAGCTCAACGGGGGGGGCAACTAATGAAAAACTGTTTTTT; size: many; V: TRBV6-1; D: NA; J: TRBJ1-4
CDR3: CASSLDGGLLGDTQYF; DNA: TGTGCCAGCAGCTTAGATGGGGGACTATTGGGAGATACGCAGTATTTT; size: many; V: TRBV7-2; D: TRBD2; J: TRBJ2-3
CDR3: CSVGLGRSGYTF; DNA: TGCAGCGTTGGGCTAGGGCGGAGTGGCTACACCTTC; size: many; V: TRBV29-1; D: NA; J: TRBJ1-2
CDR3: CATSGAEKLFF; DNA: TGTGCCACCAGCGGGGCTGAAAAACTGTTTTTT; size: many; V: TRBV15; D: NA; J: TRBJ1-4
CDR3: CASSRQDTQPQHF; DNA: TGTGCCAGCAGTAGACAGGATACTCAGCCCCAGCATTTT; size: NA; V: TRBV9; D: NA; J: TRBJ1-5
CDR3: CASSYSFSGANVLTF; DNA: TGTGCCAGCAGTTATTCATTCTCTGGGGCCAACGTCCTGACTTTC; size: few; V: TRBV6-2/TRBV6-3; D: NA; J: TRBJ2-6
CDR3: CASSLRQGSPEQFF; DNA: TGTGCCAGCAGCCTCCGACAGGGGTCACCCGAGCAGTTCTTC; size: NA; V: TRBV7-2; D: TRBD1; J: TRBJ2-1
CDR3: CASSSHGRYGYTF; DNA: TGTGCCAGCAGTTCCCATGGACGGTATGGCTACACCTTC; size: few; V: TRBV12-3/TRBV12-4; D: NA; J: TRBJ1-2
CDR3: CASSWAGGAAADTQYF; DNA: TGCGCCAGCAGCTGGGCCGGGGGGGCGGCCGCAGATACGCAGTATTTT; size: many; V: TRBV5-1; D: TRBD2; J: TRBJ2-3
CDR3: CSARDRGVDIQYF; DNA: TGCAGTGCTAGGGACAGGGGAGTTGACATTCAGTACTTC; size: many; V: TRBV20-1; D: TRBD1; J: TRBJ2-4
CDR3: CASSQSGGDTQYF; DNA: TGTGCCAGCAGCCAATCAGGCGGAGATACGCAGTATTTT; size: many; V: TRBV16; D: NA; J: TRBJ2-3
CDR3: CASSFGGSDEQYF; DNA: TGTGCCAGCAGCTTCGGCGGTTCGGACGAGCAGTACTTC; size: few; V: TRBV11-1; D: NA; J: TRBJ2-7
CDR3: CASKSTTQNTEAFF; DNA: TGCGCCAGCAAGTCTACAACCCAAAACACTGAAGCTTTCTTT; size: many; V: TRBV5-1; D: NA; J: TRBJ1-1
CDR3: CASSGAERAYNEQFF; DNA: TGTGCCAGCAGCGGAGCCGAGCGGGCCTACAATGAGCAGTTCTTC; size: few; V: TRBV5-4; D: NA; J: TRBJ2-1
CDR3: CASSEALLQNTGELFF; DNA: TGTGCCAGCAGTGAAGCGCTTCTACAGAACACCGGGGAGCTGTTTTTT; size: many; V: TRBV2; D: NA; J: TRBJ2-2
CDR3: CSARDQWGGPDTQYF; DNA: TGCAGTGCTAGAGATCAGTGGGGGGGGCCGGATACGCAGTATTTT; size: few; V: TRBV20-1; D: NA; J: TRBJ2-3
CDR3: CASSSDSREQFF; DNA: TGTGCCAGCAGCTCCGATTCCAGGGAGCAGTTCTTC; size: NA; V: TRBV7-9; D: NA; J: TRBJ2-1
CDR3: CSVANGRNSYNEQFF; DNA: TGCAGCGTCGCCAACGGACGGAATTCCTACAATGAGCAGTTCTTC; size: many; V: TRBV29-1; D: NA; J: TRBJ2-1
CDR3: CASSPQLAGGPEQFF; DNA: TGTGCCAGCAGCCCCCAACTAGCGGGGGGGCCTGAGCAGTTCTTC; size: many; V: TRBV7-2; D: TRBD2; J: TRBJ2-1
CDR3: CASSFIAGSSNSPLHF; DNA: TGCGCCAGCAGCTTCATTGCAGGGTCAAGTAATTCACCCCTCCACTTT; size: many; V: TRBV5-1; D: NA; J: TRBJ1-6
CDR3: CASSKWLAELRNEQFF; DNA: TGTGCCAGCAGCAAATGGCTAGCGGAACTTAGGAATGAGCAGTTCTTC; size: many; V: TRBV9; D: TRBD2; J: TRBJ2-1
CDR3: CASSPRGGGLNTGELFF; DNA: TGTGCCAGCAGCCCCCGGGGCGGGGGTCTGAACACCGGGGAGCTGTTTTTT; size: many; V: TRBV11-3; D: TRBD2; J: TRBJ2-2
CDR3: CASSFRGLNGYTF; DNA: TGTGCCAGCAGCTTTCGGGGTTTAAATGGCTACACCTTC; size: NA; V: TRBV7-2; D: NA; J: TRBJ1-2
CDR3: CASSYPARYNQPQHF; DNA: TGTGCCAGCAGTTACCCGGCGAGGTACAATCAGCCCCAGCATTTT; size: NA; V: TRBV6-5; D: NA; J: TRBJ1-5
CDR3: CASRKTGSMNTEAFF; DNA: TGCGCCAGTAGGAAGACAGGTTCCATGAACACTGAAGCTTTCTTT; size: many; V: TRBV5-1; D: NA; J: TRBJ1-1
CDR3: CASSQDGGNYGYTF; DNA: TGCGCCAGCAGCCAAGATGGAGGCAACTATGGCTACACCTTC; size: few; V: TRBV4-1; D: NA; J: TRBJ1-2
CDR3: CASRSGTGNNEQFF; DNA: TGTGCCAGCAGGTCCGGGACAGGTAACAATGAGCAGTTCTTC; size: many; V: TRBV12-3/TRBV12-4; D: TRBD1; J: TRBJ2-1
CDR3: CASSFSTGTGEQFF; DNA: TGTGCCAGCAGTTTCTCAACAGGAACCGGTGAGCAGTTCTTC; size: many; V: TRBV12-3/TRBV12-4; D: NA; J: TRBJ2-1
CDR3: CASSAGQALGYEQFF; DNA: TGTGCCAGCAGCGCAGGACAGGCCCTCGGGTATGAGCAGTTCTTC; size: few; V: TRBV6-1; D: TRBD1; J: TRBJ2-1
CDR3: CASRSWWIQETQYF; DNA: TGTGCCAGCAGGTCTTGGTGGATCCAAGAGACCCAGTACTTC; size: few; V: TRBV6-1; D: NA; J: TRBJ2-5
CDR3: CASSLLGGAIGELFF; DNA: TGTGCCAGCAGCTTACTCGGGGGGGCTATCGGGGAGCTGTTTTTT; size: many; V: TRBV7-3; D: TRBD2; J: TRBJ2-2
CDR3: CASRRPGDRSNEQYF; DNA: TGTGCCAGCAGACGGCCCGGGGACAGGAGCAACGAGCAGTACTTC; size: many; V: TRBV12-3/TRBV12-4; D: TRBD1; J: TRBJ2-7
CDR3: CASSPNWGLTEAFF; DNA: TGTGCCAGCAGCCCTAATTGGGGGCTGACTGAAGCTTTCTTT; size: many; V: TRBV7-2; D: NA; J: TRBJ1-1
CDR3: CATSGGYGYTF; DNA: TGTGCCACCAGTGGGGGTTATGGCTACACCTTC; size: many; V: TRBV24-1; D: NA; J: TRBJ1-2
CDR3: CASSLTRGSTDTQYF; DNA: TGTGCCAGCAGCTTAACGCGGGGGAGCACAGATACGCAGTATTTT; size: many; V: TRBV7-3; D: TRBD2; J: TRBJ2-3
CDR3: CASSPGGRGATDTQYF; DNA: TGCGCCAGCAGCCCTGGGGGCAGGGGAGCAACAGATACGCAGTATTTT; size: NA; V: TRBV4-1; D: NA; J: TRBJ2-3
CDR3: CASSLNWRGGYNEQFF; DNA: TGTGCCAGCAGCTTAAATTGGCGGGGGGGATACAATGAGCAGTTCTTC; size: few; V: TRBV7-2; D: TRBD2; J: TRBJ2-1
CDR3: CASSPRGSTSKSSYEQYF; DNA: TGTGCCAGCAGCCCTCGCGGAAGCACTAGTAAAAGCTCCTACGAGCAGTACTTC; size: many; V: TRBV11-1; D: NA; J: TRBJ2-7
CDR3: CASSRQLHRGMNTEAFF; DNA: TGTGCCAGTAGCCGACAATTACACCGTGGGATGAACACTGAAGCTTTCTTT; size: NA; V: TRBV19; D: NA; J: TRBJ1-1
CDR3: CASSLTTREGTDTQYF; DNA: TGCGCCAGCAGCTTGACCACCAGGGAAGGTACGGATACGCAGTATTTT; size: many; V: TRBV5-1; D: NA; J: TRBJ2-3
CDR3: CASSSEYGTQYF; DNA: TGTGCCAGCTCATCCGAATACGGTACGCAGTATTTT; size: many; V: TRBV18; D: NA; J: TRBJ2-3
CDR3: CASSLPVVKFYGYTF; DNA: TGTGCCAGCAGCTTACCGGTAGTGAAATTCTATGGCTACACCTTC; size: NA; V: TRBV7-8; D: NA; J: TRBJ1-2
CDR3: CASTEGTGNRETQYF; DNA: TGTGCCAGCACCGAGGGGACCGGGAATAGGGAGACCCAGTACTTC; size: many; V: TRBV9; D: NA; J: TRBJ2-5
CDR3: CASSLMGGYTNTEAFF; DNA: TGTGCCAGCAGTTTAATGGGGGGCTACACGAACACTGAAGCTTTCTTT; size: NA; V: TRBV12-3/TRBV12-4; D: NA; J: TRBJ1-1
CDR3: CASSLGWAGAQPQHF; DNA: TGTGCCAGCAGTTTAGGGTGGGCAGGGGCGCAGCCCCAGCATTTT; size: many; V: TRBV12-3/TRBV12-4; D: NA; J: TRBJ1-5
CDR3: CASSLVSRHNEQFF; DNA: TGTGCCAGCAGCTTAGTCTCCAGACACAATGAGCAGTTCTTC; size: many; V: TRBV7-2; D: NA; J: TRBJ2-1
CDR3: CASRIAGLTNEQFF; DNA: TGTGCCAGTAGGATAGCGGGCCTAACTAATGAGCAGTTCTTC; size: NA; V: TRBV19; D: TRBD2; J: TRBJ2-1
CDR3: CASSLSWGGYGYTF; DNA: TGTGCCAGCAGTTTAAGCTGGGGAGGCTATGGCTACACCTTC; size: many; V: TRBV27; D: NA; J: TRBJ1-2
CDR3: CASSLDPGRVQFF; DNA: TGTGCCAGCAGCTTAGATCCGGGGAGGGTGCAGTTCTTC; size: NA; V: TRBV7-2; D: TRBD2; J: TRBJ2-1